This TCR beta chain appears in the sequencing data of a study of shared clonotypes between healthy human individuals. Study results and limitations: Relative to memory subsets, naive subsets generally showed larger estimated richness.

Some clones are missing from TCRdb's copy, which holds only in-frame ones; the method was immunoSEQ multiplex PCR. The sample holds 2 million to 2.5 million clones, around 90% seen once. Germline CDR1 and CDR2: LGHNA and YSLEER. J was trimmed by 7 bases and V by 4 bases; bases with no gene match: 10. The CDR3 contains 14 residues. Adult donors, all healthy and HIV-negative, had no recent acute infections or vaccinations. With regard to this clone: Its antigen is unknown.

The clonotype was recovered from a man between 18 and 35 years old in good health. Some clones in this sample may be carry-over from other donors' samples. The chain recombines TRBV4-3 with TRBJ2-7, with TRBD1 matching over 7 bases. Source material: naive CD4+ T cells from PBMCs. Subset in this sample: CD45RA+ positively selected. The CDR3 bases are TGCGCCAGCAGCCTTATCGTCCAGGGGGAAGAGCAGTACTTC. It codes for CASSLIVQGEEQYF.